This T cell receptor beta chain was captured in a study of T-cell reconstitution after alpha-beta-depleted transplantation in children. TCRbeta library construction was performed incorporating unique molecular identifiers. Using its own MiXCR run on the PCR reads, TCRdb lists one record per CDR3 protein. Among 130,000 to 150,000 distinct CDR3 sequences listed, 8.8% were seen once. Trimming stripped 7 bases from V and 5 bases from J, with 14 bases between. CDR1 is LNHDA and CDR2 is SQIVND in the germline V gene (reference sequence). The CDR3 contains 14 residues. The sample here was PBMCs, mostly from graft donor cells, taken 180 days after TCRalphabeta/CD19-depleted stem cell transplant. The genes are TRBV19 and TRBJ2-2; D unresolved. This receptor was obtained from a female patient between 2 and 15 years old who had a stem cell transplant for congenital amegakaryocytic thrombocytopenia, so the T cells may come from the graft donor. The CDR3 region is CASTIEALTGELFF. The CDR3 bases are TGTGCCAGTACCATCGAGGCGCTAACCGGGGAGCTGTTTTTT.